One and the same sample provided the 15 T cell receptor beta chains below, sequenced in a study of post-analysis software for immune sequencing data. Study conclusions and caveats: Among four to six TRBV segments more frequent in patients than controls were TRBV5-6, TRBV5-1 and TRBV20-1.

Incorporated into the TCR beta cDNA libraries were unique molecular identifiers, which served to reduce PCR and sequencing biases. TCRdb re-called the PCR reads through MiXCR, storing one row per CDR3 protein. The sample holds approximately 630,000 distinct CDR3 sequences; approximately 60% are singletons and the top ten take around 11%. No antigen has been assigned to these receptors. The sequencing sample was made of blood. The receptor source for this set is a girl aged 2-15 years with multiple sclerosis.

This clonotype was counted a few times. The rearrangement uses TRBV27 and TRBJ1-4; no firm D call. Trimming removed 2 bases at V and 7 bases at J, with 11 bases between. Looked up from germline, CDR1 is MNHEY and CDR2 is SMNVEV (reference sequence). The CDR3 is 14 amino acids. This CDR3 reads CASSLAPSGEKLFF. As DNA, the CDR3 is TGTGCCAGCAGTTTAGCCCCTTCTGGTGAAAAACTGTTTTTT.

V usage is TRBV10-3 and J usage is TRBJ2-2, with TRBD1 matching over 7 bases. Germline CDR1 and CDR2: ENHRY and SYGVKD. With V trimmed by 5 bases and J by 3 bases, 6 bases remained unmatched. The CDR3 totals 15 residues. CDR3: CAISRQGAYTGELFF. CDR3 coding DNA: TGTGCCATCAGTCGACAGGGTGCGTACACCGGGGAGCTGTTTTTT.

This clonotype showed up just a few times. The rearrangement joins TRBV29-1 to TRBJ2-3; 9 bases match TRBD2. Germline V gives CDR1 SQVTM, CDR2 ANQGSEA. The CDR3 covers 15 residues. Trimming took 4 bases from V and 2 from J; bases not matched to a gene: 7. The CDR3 reads CSVGTTSGHTDTQYF. The CDR3 DNA follows: TGCAGCGTTGGCACGACTAGCGGACACACAGATACGCAGTATTTT.

The chain joins TRBV6-6 to TRBJ2-1, with 12 bases matching TRBD2. Germline V CDR1 and CDR2: MNHNY, SVGAGI (reference sequence). This CDR3 has 15 residues. Germline trimming cut 6 bases from V and 7 bases from J; bases unmatched to any gene: 7. CDR3 in DNA: TGTGCCAGCAGAAGGACTAGCGGGACCAATAATGAGCAGTTCTTC. Its translation: CASRRTSGTNNEQFF.

This clonotype was observed a handful of times. The CDR3, as DNA: TGTGCCAGCAGCCCCCTAGCGGTGTACAATGAGCAGTTCTTC. This codes for CASSPLAVYNEQFF. The V gene is TRBV7-9, the J gene TRBJ2-1; TRBD2 matches 7 bases. This CDR3 comprises 14 residues. Germline trimming cut 5 bases from V and 4 bases from J; bases unmatched to any gene: 5. Looked up from germline, CDR1 is SEHNR and CDR2 is FQNEAQ (reference sequence).

This clonotype appeared a few times. The chain carries TRBV29-1 and TRBJ1-2; D unclear. Trimming left V 3 bases short and J 7 bases short, with 18 bases between. The CDR3 is 14 amino acids. Germline V gene sequence: CDR1 SQVTM, CDR2 ANQGSEA. The CDR3 here is CSVDGAGRARGYTF. DNA for the CDR3: TGCAGCGTTGATGGTGCGGGGAGGGCCCGTGGCTACACCTTC. The full variable domain, its missing parts supplied by reference TRBV29-1 and TRBJ1-2, is SAVISQKPSRDICQRGTSLTIQCQVDSQVTMMFWYRQQPGQSLTLIATANQGSEATYESGFVIDKFPISRPNLTFSTLTVSNMSPEDSSIYLCSVDGAGRARGYTFGSGTRLTVV.

V is TRBV6-1 and J is TRBJ1-2; no clear D. From germline, CDR1 is MNHNS and CDR2 SASEGT. The CDR3 is 15 amino acids. V was clipped by 6 bases and J by 0 bases, with 14 bases between them. CDR3 in amino acids: CASREYGSPNYGYTF. CDR3 DNA sequence: TGTGCCAGCAGGGAGTACGGGTCCCCTAACTATGGCTACACCTTC.

This clonotype was counted between two and nine times. The chain recombines TRBV5-1 with TRBJ2-1; TRBD2 agrees at 10 bases. The germline V gene encodes CDR1 SGHRS and CDR2 YFSETQ. The junction had 4 bases not matched to a gene; V was cut back by 4 bases and J by 3 bases. The CDR3 covers 15 residues. The CDR3 nucleotides read TGCGCCAGCAGCATTCTAGCGGGGGTCTACAATGAGCAGTTCTTC. This encodes CASSILAGVYNEQFF.

This clonotype appeared a few times. The CDR3 here is CASSQDIGGTAYNEQFF. Here the CDR3 DNA reads TGCGCCAGCAGCCAAGATATCGGGGGGACAGCCTACAATGAGCAGTTCTTC. This chain links TRBV4-1 with TRBJ2-1, with D possibly called TRBD1 or TRBD2 (7 bases each). The CDR3 is 17 amino acids. Looked up from germline, CDR1 is MGHRA and CDR2 is YSYEKL. The germline V and J ends were trimmed by 0 bases and 2 bases, with 14 bases remaining between them.

This chain joins TRBV20-1 and TRBJ2-3; TRBD2 aligns across 15 bases. There are 16 residues in the CDR3. After removal of 0 bases from V and 5 bases from J, the junction contained 3 bases not matched to a gene. Germline assignment: CDR1 DFQATT and CDR2 SNEGSKA (reference sequence). The CDR3 reads CSARDVGLAGGDTQYF. CDR3 bases: TGCAGTGCTAGAGACGTGGGACTAGCGGGAGGAGATACGCAGTATTTT.

The V and J genes are TRBV29-1 and TRBJ2-1; D is unclear. The CDR3 has 11 amino acids. V was shortened by 3 bases and J by 13 bases, with 13 bases between the two germline ends. Per germline, CDR1 SQVTM and CDR2 ANQGSEA. CDR3 DNA sequence: TGCAGCGTTGATTTTTCGGAGACCCAGTTCTTC. Protein product: CSVDFSETQFF.

The J gene is TRBJ1-4, the V gene TRBV7-3; no clear D gene. V lost 5 bases to trimming and J lost 8 bases, with 15 bases between them. This CDR3 has 14 amino acids. Looked up from germline, CDR1 is SGHTA and CDR2 is FQGTGA. The CDR3 is CASSPRGSEEKLFF. As DNA, the CDR3 is TGTGCCAGCAGCCCTCGCGGGAGCGAGGAAAAACTGTTTTTT.

The rearrangement uses TRBV20-1 and TRBJ1-4, with TRBD1 matching over 10 bases. Germline V gene sequence: CDR1 DFQATT, CDR2 SNEGSKA (reference sequence). Trimming cost V 6 bases and J 7 bases; bases outside gene matches: 8. The CDR3 covers 14 residues. The CDR3 here is CSATDRGRSEKLFF. CDR3 nucleotides: TGCAGTGCCACCGACAGGGGGCGCAGTGAAAAACTGTTTTTT.

The chain has TRBV7-2 and TRBJ1-2; D call uncertain. The V end lost 4 bases, the J end lost 8 bases, and 14 bases lay between the germline ends. The CDR3 runs to 13 residues. Germline values: CDR1 SGHTA, CDR2 FQGNSA. CDR3 nucleotides: TGTGCCAGCAGCTCCCCGGATTGGAGGGGCTACACCTTC. Amino acid sequence: CASSSPDWRGYTF.

The chain combines TRBV20-1 with TRBJ2-1; the D gene could be TRBD1 or TRBD2 (5 bases each). The J call is in doubt because the DNA end fits TRBJ2-7 better. The CDR3 contains 15 residues. Germline-derived CDR1 and CDR2 are DFQATT and SNEGSKA (reference sequence). Written as DNA, the CDR3 is TGCAGTGCCAGACGGGGCGGTAAAGGTTACAATGAGCAGTACTTC. This gives the protein CSARRGGKGYNEQYF.